This TCR beta chain was obtained from a study of identifying expanded T cells in peripheral blood. Germline V lookup: CDR1 SGHTA, CDR2 FQGNSA. J was trimmed by 5 bases and V by 4 bases; bases with no gene match: 6. This CDR3 is 15 amino acids long. Using immunoSEQ multiplex PCR, the repertoire was profiled, and TCRdb retains in-frame clones only, with some absent. This sample has roughly 100,000 clones; more than 85% occur once, and the top ten carry about 17%. This clonotype was sampled from a person between 18 and 75 years old in good health. Sample: blood. The V gene is TRBV7-2, the J gene TRBJ1-4; TRBD1 agrees at 8 bases. CDR3 sequence reads: CASSSHRTGNEKLFF. CDR3 coding DNA: TGTGCCAGCAGCTCCCACCGGACAGGGAATGAAAAACTGTTTTTT.